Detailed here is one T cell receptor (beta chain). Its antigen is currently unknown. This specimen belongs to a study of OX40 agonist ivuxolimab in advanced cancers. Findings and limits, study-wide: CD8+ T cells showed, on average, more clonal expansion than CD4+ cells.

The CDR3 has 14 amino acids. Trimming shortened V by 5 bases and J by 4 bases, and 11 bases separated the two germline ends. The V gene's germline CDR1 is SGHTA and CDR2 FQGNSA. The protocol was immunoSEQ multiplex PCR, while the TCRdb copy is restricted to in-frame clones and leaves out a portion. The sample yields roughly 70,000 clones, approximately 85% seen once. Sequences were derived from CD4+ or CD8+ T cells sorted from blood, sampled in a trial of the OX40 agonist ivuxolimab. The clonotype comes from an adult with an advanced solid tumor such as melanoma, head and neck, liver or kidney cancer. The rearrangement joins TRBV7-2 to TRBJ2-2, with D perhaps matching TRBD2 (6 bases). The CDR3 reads CASSPSAGTGELFF. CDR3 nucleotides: TGTGCCAGCAGCCCCTCAGCGGGCACCGGGGAGCTGTTTTTT.